The T cell receptor (beta chain) described here comes from a study of T-cell memory formation after mild COVID-19. CDR3 size: 20 residues. Deletions cut 0 bases from V and 3 bases from J, with 27 bases between. This clonotype has more than one count but fewer than ten. Its target is not known. In TCRdb, the 5' RACE reads were re-called with MiXCR into one record per CDR3 protein. The sample lists 500,000 to 650,000 distinct CDR3 sequences, about 20% occurring once. Overall study results and limits: That cross-reactive memory joined was suggested by some responding clones appearing in pre-infection memory.

The rearrangement links TRBV23-1 to TRBJ2-7; tentatively, D is TRBD2 (6 bases). TRBV23-1 is treated as an ORF (open reading frame) with a function not yet certain. The sequencing input was PBMCs or a T cell subset sorted from them (not recorded which). The source of this sequence is an adult woman who had mild COVID-19 (a few samples of this study predate the infection). Cell type and time point are not known. CDR3 in DNA: TGCGCCAGCAGTCAATCAGGGACTCGGGACGGACTACCTCGCCACTACGAGCAGTACTTC. It yields the protein CASSQSGTRDGLPRHYEQYF.